This T cell receptor (beta chain) was recovered during a study of cytomegalovirus exposure and HLA in healthy donors. Germline assignment: CDR1 MNHEY and CDR2 SMNVEV (reference sequence). Trimming cost V 5 bases and J 2 bases; bases outside gene matches: 5. CDR3 size: 14 residues. The PCR ran on 60 Vbeta and 13 Jbeta primers. Assay used: immunoSEQ multiplex PCR; TCRdb lists only in-frame clones, some missing. This repertoire includes roughly 88,000 clones. Turning to this clone: The antigen is undetermined.

Findings of the study overall: Later examination showed HLA-associated TCR beta chains had greater clonal expansion than equally common others. Differences between HLA loci emerged in a later analysis of TCR association rates, with DRB1 most and HLA-C fewest. TCR beta chain V- and J-gene trimming was linked, in a later analysis, to a missense variant in DCLRE1C. It was reportedly the case that the classifier diagnosed cytomegalovirus status with high specificity and sensitivity.

The material sequenced was PBMCs. The chain is built from TRBV27 and TRBJ2-7, with TRBD2 identical over 8 bases. The TCR sequence derives from a man aged 45 to 65 in good health and CMV-seropositive. For the CDR3, the DNA is TGTGCCAGCAGTATTAGCGGGGCTACCTACGAGCAGTACTTC. Amino acid sequence: CASSISGATYEQYF.